A selection of T cell receptor beta chains follows, all from one sample in a study of sequential checkpoint blockade in melanoma. Measured with immunoSEQ multiplex PCR; TCRdb has only the in-frame clones, and not every one. The profile covers 5,700 or so clones, with roughly 21% appearing a single time and around 10% taken by the ten largest. Sequencing used tumor tissue (inferred from file names), obtained from a patient given nivolumab and ipilimumab in sequence. Every receptor here comes from a human donor with melanoma. The CDR3 runs from the conserved cysteine through the conserved F or W. Only some rows state a clone size, as once, few, many or a class for expanded clones.

j_gene: TRBJ1-5; abundance: NA; v_gene: TRBV19; CDR3aa: CASRRTGMLQHF
j_gene: TRBJ1-5; abundance: NA; v_gene: TRBV19; CDR3aa: CASSIRDSLFSNSNQPQHF
j_gene: TRBJ2-5; abundance: NA; v_gene: TRBV6-7; CDR3aa: CASKSSGVPGETQYF
j_gene: TRBJ1-2; abundance: NA; v_gene: TRBV19; CDR3aa: CASSGPRSLFLGGYTF
j_gene: TRBJ2-5; abundance: NA; v_gene: TRBV29-1; CDR3aa: CSVGGQGETQYF
j_gene: TRBJ2-5; abundance: once; v_gene: TRBV14; CDR3aa: CASSLWTSGRRETQYF
j_gene: TRBJ2-7; abundance: NA; v_gene: TRBV15; CDR3aa: CATSKGEGFGGSFYEQYF
j_gene: TRBJ2-1; abundance: few; v_gene: TRBV11-3; CDR3aa: CASSYEDSSYNEQFF
j_gene: TRBJ2-7; abundance: large; v_gene: TRBV10-3; CDR3aa: CAISEPGIYEQYF
j_gene: TRBJ2-3; abundance: many; v_gene: TRBV11-3; CDR3aa: CASSLGRGLTDTQYF
j_gene: TRBJ2-5; abundance: NA; v_gene: TRBV18; CDR3aa: CASSPPLETQYF
j_gene: TRBJ2-1; abundance: few; v_gene: TRBV28; CDR3aa: CASSLSGSWSNEQFF
j_gene: TRBJ2-1; abundance: NA; v_gene: TRBV15; CDR3aa: CATSTPGTSGRANNEQFF
j_gene: TRBJ1-6; abundance: NA; v_gene: TRBV28; CDR3aa: CASTVSSYNSPLHF
j_gene: TRBJ2-3; abundance: medium-sized; v_gene: TRBV9; CDR3aa: CASSVGPQTGQSTDTQYF
j_gene: TRBJ2-7; abundance: NA; v_gene: TRBV19; CDR3aa: CASSITGTGPYEQYF
j_gene: TRBJ2-1; abundance: NA; v_gene: TRBV5-1; CDR3aa: CASSWGGGGSYNEQFF
j_gene: TRBJ1-4; abundance: many; v_gene: TRBV11-3; CDR3aa: CASSDPTAGGTNEKLFF
j_gene: TRBJ1-1; abundance: NA; v_gene: TRBV11-3; CDR3aa: CASTRQGLNTEAFF
j_gene: TRBJ1-2; abundance: NA; v_gene: TRBV5-1; CDR3aa: CASSPDGLGYGYTF
j_gene: TRBJ1-4; abundance: large; v_gene: TRBV28; CDR3aa: CASRPALNEKLFF
j_gene: TRBJ2-1; abundance: few; v_gene: TRBV10-2; CDR3aa: CASRGLAEGPRSSYNEQFF
j_gene: TRBJ2-2; abundance: large; v_gene: TRBV15; CDR3aa: CATSRGDLTVPDTGELFF
j_gene: TRBJ2-5; abundance: many; v_gene: TRBV11-3; CDR3aa: CASSLMMGAGETQYF
j_gene: TRBJ1-6; abundance: once; v_gene: TRBV14; CDR3aa: CASSHRLGTGVDSPLHF
j_gene: TRBJ1-2; abundance: few; v_gene: TRBV19; CDR3aa: CASSRTATNYGYTF
j_gene: TRBJ1-1; abundance: NA; v_gene: TRBV7-2; CDR3aa: CASRPTGYTEAFF
j_gene: TRBJ2-3; abundance: NA; v_gene: TRBV29-1; CDR3aa: CSVVSENTDTQYF
j_gene: TRBJ1-1; abundance: few; v_gene: TRBV6-8; CDR3aa: CASRTTGLTEAFF
j_gene: TRBJ1-2; abundance: few; v_gene: TRBV30; CDR3aa: CAWSVLGRTGYGYTF
j_gene: TRBJ1-1; abundance: large; v_gene: TRBV19; CDR3aa: CASIARDLGANTEAFF
j_gene: TRBJ1-5; abundance: NA; v_gene: TRBV19; CDR3aa: CASSRRMWGEFNQPQHF
j_gene: TRBJ1-1; abundance: medium-sized; v_gene: TRBV6-8; CDR3aa: CASSYSVNTEAFF
j_gene: TRBJ1-5; abundance: few; v_gene: TRBV28; CDR3aa: CASSLGVRGNQPQHF
j_gene: TRBJ2-7; abundance: medium-sized; v_gene: TRBV11-3; CDR3aa: CASSTGQGSSYEQYF
j_gene: TRBJ2-1; abundance: few; v_gene: TRBV9; CDR3aa: CASSRRPRGRGEQFF
j_gene: TRBJ1-5; abundance: NA; v_gene: TRBV25-1; CDR3aa: CASSGGSDNQPQHF
j_gene: TRBJ2-1; abundance: few; v_gene: TRBV11-3; CDR3aa: CASSPGLADDEQFF
j_gene: TRBJ2-2; abundance: few; v_gene: TRBV7-6; CDR3aa: CASSPGGGASTGELFF
j_gene: TRBJ1-2; abundance: few; v_gene: TRBV6-8; CDR3aa: CASSYGPAGWNDYGYTF
j_gene: TRBJ2-7; abundance: NA; v_gene: TRBV11-3; CDR3aa: CASSLGGGGGHEQYF
j_gene: TRBJ2-2; abundance: NA; v_gene: TRBV29-1; CDR3aa: CSVEGLGGWHTGELFF
j_gene: TRBJ1-1; abundance: NA; v_gene: TRBV29-1; CDR3aa: CSVEDRTNTEAFF
j_gene: TRBJ2-1; abundance: few; v_gene: TRBV19; CDR3aa: CASSIFTGRYNEQFF